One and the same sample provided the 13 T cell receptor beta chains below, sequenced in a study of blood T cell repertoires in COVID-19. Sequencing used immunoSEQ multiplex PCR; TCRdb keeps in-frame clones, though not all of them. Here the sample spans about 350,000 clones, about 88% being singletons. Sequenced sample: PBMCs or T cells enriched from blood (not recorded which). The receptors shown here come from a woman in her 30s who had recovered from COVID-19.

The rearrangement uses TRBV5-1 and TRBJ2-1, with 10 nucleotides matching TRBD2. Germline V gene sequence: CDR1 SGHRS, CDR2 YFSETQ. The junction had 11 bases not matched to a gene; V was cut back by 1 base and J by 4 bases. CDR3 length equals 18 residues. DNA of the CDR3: TGCGCCAGCAGCTTGACCCTAGCGGGAGCCTCAGCGTACAATGAGCAGTTCTTC. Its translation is CASSLTLAGASAYNEQFF. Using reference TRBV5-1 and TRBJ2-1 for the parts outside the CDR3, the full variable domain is KAGVTQTPRYLIKTRGQQVTLSCSPISGHRSVSWYQQTPGQGLQFLFEYFSETQRNKGNFPGRFSGRQFSNSRSEMNVSTLELGDSALYLCASSLTLAGASAYNEQFFGPGTRLTVL.

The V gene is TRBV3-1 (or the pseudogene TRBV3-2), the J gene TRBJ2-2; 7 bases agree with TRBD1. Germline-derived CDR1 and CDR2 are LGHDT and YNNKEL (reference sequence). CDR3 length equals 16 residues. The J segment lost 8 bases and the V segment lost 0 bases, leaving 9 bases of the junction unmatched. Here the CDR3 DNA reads TGTGCCAGCAGCCAAGATACCAGGGGGTATGGAGGGGAGCTGTTTTTT. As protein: CASSQDTRGYGGELFF.

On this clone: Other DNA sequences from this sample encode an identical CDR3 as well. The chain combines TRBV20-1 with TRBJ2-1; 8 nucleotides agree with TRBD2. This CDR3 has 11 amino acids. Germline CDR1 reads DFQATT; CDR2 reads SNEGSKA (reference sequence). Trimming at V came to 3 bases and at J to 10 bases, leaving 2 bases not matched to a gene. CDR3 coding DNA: TGCAGTGCTAGGCCGGGGGGGGAGCAGTTCTTC. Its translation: CSARPGGEQFF.

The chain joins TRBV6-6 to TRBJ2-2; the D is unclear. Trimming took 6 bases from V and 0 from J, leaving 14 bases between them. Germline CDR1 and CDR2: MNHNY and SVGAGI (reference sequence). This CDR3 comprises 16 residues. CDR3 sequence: CASSTLAAANTGELFF. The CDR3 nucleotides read TGTGCCAGCAGCACTCTGGCGGCAGCGAACACCGGGGAGCTGTTTTTT.

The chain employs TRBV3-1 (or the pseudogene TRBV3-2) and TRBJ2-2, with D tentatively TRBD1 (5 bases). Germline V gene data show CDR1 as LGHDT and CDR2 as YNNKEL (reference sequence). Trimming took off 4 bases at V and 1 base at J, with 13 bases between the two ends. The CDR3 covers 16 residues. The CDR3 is CASSLNAGQNTGELFF. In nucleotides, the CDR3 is TGTGCCAGCAGCCTCAACGCAGGGCAGAACACCGGGGAGCTGTTTTTT.

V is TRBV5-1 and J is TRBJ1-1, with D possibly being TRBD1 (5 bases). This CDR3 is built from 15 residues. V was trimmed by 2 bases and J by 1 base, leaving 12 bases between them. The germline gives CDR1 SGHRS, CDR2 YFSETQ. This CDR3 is CASSLILDKNTEAFF. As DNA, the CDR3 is TGCGCCAGCAGCTTAATACTGGACAAGAACACTGAAGCTTTCTTT.

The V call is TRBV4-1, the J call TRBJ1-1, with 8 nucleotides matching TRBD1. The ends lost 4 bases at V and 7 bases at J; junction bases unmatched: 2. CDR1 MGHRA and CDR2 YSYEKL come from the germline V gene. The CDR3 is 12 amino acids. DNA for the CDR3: TGCGCCAGCAGCCCGACAGGGGATGAAGCTTTCTTT. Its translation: CASSPTGDEAFF.

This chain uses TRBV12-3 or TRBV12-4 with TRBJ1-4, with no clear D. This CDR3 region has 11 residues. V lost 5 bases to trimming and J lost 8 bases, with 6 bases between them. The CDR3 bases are TGTGCCAGCAGTCCCGGGGAAAAACTGTTTTTT. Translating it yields CASSPGEKLFF.

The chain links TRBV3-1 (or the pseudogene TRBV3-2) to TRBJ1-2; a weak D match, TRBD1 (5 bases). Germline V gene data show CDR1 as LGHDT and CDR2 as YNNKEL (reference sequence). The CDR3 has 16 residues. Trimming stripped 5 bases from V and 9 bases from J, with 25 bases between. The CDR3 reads CASSLLSGGAAPRYTF. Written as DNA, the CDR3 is TGTGCCAGCAGCTTACTTTCCGGGGGAGCTGCTCCCCGCTACACCTTC.

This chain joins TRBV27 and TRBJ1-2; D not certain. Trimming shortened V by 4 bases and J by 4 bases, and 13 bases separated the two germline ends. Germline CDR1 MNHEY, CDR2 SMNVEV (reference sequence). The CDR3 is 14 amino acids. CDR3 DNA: TGTGCCAGCAGTTCCCCCAGGATCCCCTATGGCTACACCTTC. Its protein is CASSSPRIPYGYTF.

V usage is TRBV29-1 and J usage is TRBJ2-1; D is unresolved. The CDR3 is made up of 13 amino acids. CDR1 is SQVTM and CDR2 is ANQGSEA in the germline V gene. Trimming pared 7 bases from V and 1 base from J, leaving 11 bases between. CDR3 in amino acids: CSAWSLSYNEQFF. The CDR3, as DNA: TGCAGCGCATGGTCCCTATCCTACAATGAGCAGTTCTTC.

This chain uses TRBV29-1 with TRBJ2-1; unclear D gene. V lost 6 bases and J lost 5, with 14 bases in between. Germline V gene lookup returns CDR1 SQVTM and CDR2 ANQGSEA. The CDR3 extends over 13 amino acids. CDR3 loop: CSVPRGLHNEQFF. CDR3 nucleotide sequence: TGCAGCGTCCCGCGTGGGCTACACAATGAGCAGTTCTTC.

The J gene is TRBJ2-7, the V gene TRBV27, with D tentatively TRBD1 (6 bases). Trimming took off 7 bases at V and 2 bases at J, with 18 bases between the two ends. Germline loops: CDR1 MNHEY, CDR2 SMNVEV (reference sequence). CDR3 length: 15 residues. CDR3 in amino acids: CASTPNREVAYEQYF. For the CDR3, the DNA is TGTGCCAGCACCCCAAACAGGGAAGTGGCCTACGAGCAGTACTTC.